Sequencing of this TCR beta chain was carried out in a study of response to subunit inactivated influenza vaccine (dated by TCRdb to 2016 to 2018). Background on the whole study: Deep quantitative T cell receptor repertoire profiling was used in the study to track responses to a trivalent subunit inactivated influenza vaccine.

Trimming accounts for 7 bases at V and 5 bases at J, while the number of junction bases matched to no gene is 10. CDR1 is given as MNHEY and CDR2 as SVGEGT, both from the germline V gene. Spanning cysteine to phenylalanine, the CDR3 consists of 14 amino acids. CDR3 DNA only is kept here, 42 bases in frame from base 1. The time point label, read with the paper, signifies: 45 to 50 days after influenza vaccine administration. Library preparation was by RT-PCR. Sequenced on an Illumina HiSeq 2500. TCRdb handled the public reads itself, with Q25 trimming in fastp and clone calling in MiXCR, and kept productive beta chains. Identical CDR3 protein sequences are pooled into one entry, listed with their most common genes and DNA. In all, the sample holds approximately 500,000 distinct CDR3 sequences, and about an eighth of those were seen once. The biggest ten clones account for roughly 14% of the sample. Beyond this particular receptor, the publication reports: According to the authors, only a limited number of new T cells may be recruited by each seasonal influenza vaccination.

This clonotype turned up a few times. Its antigen target is currently unknown. Nothing much larger sits one base from this clone, and base qualities are not available. The chain joins TRBV6-2 or TRBV6-3 to TRBJ1-1; 7 of the junction bases match TRBD1. This receptor was taken from a man in his fifties or sixties who received an inactivated influenza vaccine. Donor details come from another sample of the same person, matched by shared clones. The material sequenced was PBMCs from blood, taken 40 to 50 days after vaccination. The DNA is as follows: TGTGCCAGCATGACAGGGCACTTGGATACTGAAGCTTTCTTT. This is translated as CASMTGHLDTEAFF.